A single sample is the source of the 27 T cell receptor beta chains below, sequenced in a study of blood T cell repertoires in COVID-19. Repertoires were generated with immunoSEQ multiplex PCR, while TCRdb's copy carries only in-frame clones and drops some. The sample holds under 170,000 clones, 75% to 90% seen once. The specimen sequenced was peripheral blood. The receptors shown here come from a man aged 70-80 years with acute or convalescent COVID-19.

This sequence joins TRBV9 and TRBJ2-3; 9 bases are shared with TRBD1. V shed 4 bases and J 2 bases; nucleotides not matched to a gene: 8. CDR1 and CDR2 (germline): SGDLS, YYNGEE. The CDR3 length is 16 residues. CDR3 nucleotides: TGTGCCAGCAGCCCCCTGGGACAGGGAGCCACAGATACGCAGTATTTT. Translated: CASSPLGQGATDTQYF.

CDR3 residues: CASSYGAGTDTQYF. CDR3 nucleotide sequence: TGTGCCAGCAGTTACGGAGCAGGGACAGATACGCAGTATTTT. The rearrangement uses TRBV6-2 or TRBV6-3 and TRBJ2-3; tentatively, D is TRBD1 (5 bases). The CDR3 sequence is 14 residues long. Germline V CDR1 and CDR2: MNHEY, SVGEGT. Trimming cost V 2 bases and J 3 bases, with 9 bases left between them.

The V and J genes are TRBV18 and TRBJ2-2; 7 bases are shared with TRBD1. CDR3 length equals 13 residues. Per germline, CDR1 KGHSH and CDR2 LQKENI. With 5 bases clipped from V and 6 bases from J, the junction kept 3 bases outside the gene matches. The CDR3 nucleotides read TGTGCCAGCTCAGACAGGGACCCCGGGGAGCTGTTTTTT. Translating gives CASSDRDPGELFF.

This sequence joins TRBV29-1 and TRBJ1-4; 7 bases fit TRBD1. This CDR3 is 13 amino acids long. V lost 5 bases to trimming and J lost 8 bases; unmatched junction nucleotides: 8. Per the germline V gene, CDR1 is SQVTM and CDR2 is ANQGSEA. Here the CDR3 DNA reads TGCAGCGTTTCGCCAGGGGGAACGGAAAAACTGTTTTTT. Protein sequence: CSVSPGGTEKLFF.

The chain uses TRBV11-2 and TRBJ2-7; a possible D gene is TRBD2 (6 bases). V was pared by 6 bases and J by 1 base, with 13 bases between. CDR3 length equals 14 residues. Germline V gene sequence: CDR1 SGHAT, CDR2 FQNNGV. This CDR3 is CASSRVLASYEQYF. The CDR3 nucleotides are TGTGCCAGCAGTCGGGTACTAGCTTCCTACGAGCAGTACTTC.

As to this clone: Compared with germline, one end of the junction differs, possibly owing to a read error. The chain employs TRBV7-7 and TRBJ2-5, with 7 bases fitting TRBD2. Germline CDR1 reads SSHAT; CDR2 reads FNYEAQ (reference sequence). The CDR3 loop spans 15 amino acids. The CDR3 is CASSLGGAAGETQYF. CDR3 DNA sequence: TGTGCTAGCAGCTTAGGTGGGGCAGCGGGGGAGACCCAGTACTTC.

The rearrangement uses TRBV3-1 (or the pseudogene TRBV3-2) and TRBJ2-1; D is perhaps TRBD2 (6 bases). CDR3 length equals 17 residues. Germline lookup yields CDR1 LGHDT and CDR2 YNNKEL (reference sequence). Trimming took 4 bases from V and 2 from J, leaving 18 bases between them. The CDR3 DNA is TGTGCCAGCAGCCCCACCTGGGAGCGGGCCCCCTACAATGAGCAGTTCTTC. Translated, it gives CASSPTWERAPYNEQFF.

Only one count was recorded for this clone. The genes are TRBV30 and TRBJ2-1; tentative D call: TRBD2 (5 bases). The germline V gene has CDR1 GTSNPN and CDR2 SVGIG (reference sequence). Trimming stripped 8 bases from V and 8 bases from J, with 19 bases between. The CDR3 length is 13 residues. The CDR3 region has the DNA TGTGCCGGCCCAAGAGGGTACGTGGATGAGCAGTTCTTC. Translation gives CAGPRGYVDEQFF.

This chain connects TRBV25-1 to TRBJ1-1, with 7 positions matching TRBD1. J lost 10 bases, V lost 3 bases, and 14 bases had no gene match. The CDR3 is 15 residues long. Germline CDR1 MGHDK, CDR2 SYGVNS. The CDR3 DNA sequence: TGTGCCAGCAGTGATAATATAGGGGGCGCGAGGGGAGCTTTCTTT. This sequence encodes CASSDNIGGARGAFF.

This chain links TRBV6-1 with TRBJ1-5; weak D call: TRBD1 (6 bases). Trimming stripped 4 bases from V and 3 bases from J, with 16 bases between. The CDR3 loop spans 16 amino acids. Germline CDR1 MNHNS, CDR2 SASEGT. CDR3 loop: CASSVAGAGFNQPQHF. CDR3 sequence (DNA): TGTGCCAGCAGTGTAGCGGGGGCCGGTTTCAATCAGCCCCAGCATTTT.

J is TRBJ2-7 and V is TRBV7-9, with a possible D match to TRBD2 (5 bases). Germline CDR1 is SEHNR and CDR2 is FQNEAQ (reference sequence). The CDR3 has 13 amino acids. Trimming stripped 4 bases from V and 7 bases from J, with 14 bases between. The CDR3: CASSSQNSGEQYF. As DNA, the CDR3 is TGTGCCAGCAGCTCCCAAAACTCGGGAGAGCAGTACTTC. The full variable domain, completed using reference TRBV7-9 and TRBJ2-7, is DTGVSQNPRHKITKRGQNVTFRCDPISEHNRLYWYRQTLGQGPEFLTYFQNEAQLEKSRLLSDRFSAERPKGSFSTLEIQRTEQGDSAMYLCASSSQNSGEQYFGPGTRLTVT.

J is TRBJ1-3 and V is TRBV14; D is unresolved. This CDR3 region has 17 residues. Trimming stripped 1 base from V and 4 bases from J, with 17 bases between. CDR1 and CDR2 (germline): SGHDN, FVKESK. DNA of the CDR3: TGTGCCAGCAGCCAAGCCCCCTATCGGGATCTCGGAAACACCATATATTTT. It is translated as CASSQAPYRDLGNTIYF.

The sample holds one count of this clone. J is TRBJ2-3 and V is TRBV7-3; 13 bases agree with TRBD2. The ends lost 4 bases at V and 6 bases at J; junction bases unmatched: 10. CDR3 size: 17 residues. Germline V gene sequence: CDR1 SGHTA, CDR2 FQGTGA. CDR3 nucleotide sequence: TGTGCCAGCAGCTCCTGGACTAGCGGGAGAAGTGGGGATACGCAGTATTTT. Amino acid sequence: CASSSWTSGRSGDTQYF.

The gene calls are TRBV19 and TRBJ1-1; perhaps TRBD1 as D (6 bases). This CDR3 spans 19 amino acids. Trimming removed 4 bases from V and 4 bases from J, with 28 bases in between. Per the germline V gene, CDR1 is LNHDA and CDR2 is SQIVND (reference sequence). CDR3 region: CASSRPPGRGGIRGTEAFF. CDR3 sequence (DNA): TGTGCCAGTAGTAGACCACCGGGCAGGGGCGGAATTCGGGGCACTGAAGCTTTCTTT.

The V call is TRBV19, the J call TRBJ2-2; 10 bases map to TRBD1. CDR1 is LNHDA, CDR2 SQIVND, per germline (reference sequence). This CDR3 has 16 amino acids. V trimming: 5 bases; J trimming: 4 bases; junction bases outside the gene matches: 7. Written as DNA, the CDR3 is TGTGCCAGTAGTTTGCGACAGGGGGCAACCACCGGGGAGCTGTTTTTT. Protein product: CASSLRQGATTGELFF.

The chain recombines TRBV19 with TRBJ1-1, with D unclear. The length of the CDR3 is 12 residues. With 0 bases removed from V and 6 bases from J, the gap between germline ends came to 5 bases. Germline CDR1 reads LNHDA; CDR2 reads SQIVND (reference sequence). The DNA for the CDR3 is TGTGCCAGTAGTATAGACGGGTCTGAAGCTTTCTTT. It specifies CASSIDGSEAFF.

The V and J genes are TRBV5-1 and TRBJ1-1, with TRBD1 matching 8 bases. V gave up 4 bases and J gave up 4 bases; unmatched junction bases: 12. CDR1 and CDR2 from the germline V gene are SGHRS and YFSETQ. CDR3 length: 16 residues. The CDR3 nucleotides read TGCGCCAGCAGCCAGGAGGTTTTCGGACAGGGCACTGAAGCTTTCTTT. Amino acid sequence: CASSQEVFGQGTEAFF.

The CDR3 DNA is TGTGCCAGCAGCAAACGGGGGGCTGGCTACACCTTC. Its protein is CASSKRGAGYTF. V and J are TRBV21-1 and TRBJ1-2. TRBV21-1 has pseudogene status. The CDR3 runs 12 residues.

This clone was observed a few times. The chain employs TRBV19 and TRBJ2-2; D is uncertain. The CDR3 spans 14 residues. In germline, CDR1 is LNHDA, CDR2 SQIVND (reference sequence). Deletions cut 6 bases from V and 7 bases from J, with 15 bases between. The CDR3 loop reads CASSPENRDGELFF. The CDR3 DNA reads TGTGCCAGTAGCCCGGAGAACCGAGACGGGGAGCTGTTTTTT.

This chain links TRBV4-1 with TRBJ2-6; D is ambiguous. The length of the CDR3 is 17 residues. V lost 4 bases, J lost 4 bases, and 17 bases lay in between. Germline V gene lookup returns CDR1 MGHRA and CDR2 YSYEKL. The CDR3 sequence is CASSPGPQNSGANVLTF. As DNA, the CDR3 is TGCGCCAGCAGCCCCGGTCCCCAAAACTCCGGGGCCAACGTCCTGACTTTC.

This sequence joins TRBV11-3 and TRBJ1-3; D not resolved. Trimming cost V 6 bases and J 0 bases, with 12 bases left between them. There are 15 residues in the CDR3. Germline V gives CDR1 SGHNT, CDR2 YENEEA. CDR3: CASRVGWLSGNTIYF. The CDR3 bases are TGTGCCAGCAGGGTCGGGTGGCTCTCTGGAAACACCATATATTTT.

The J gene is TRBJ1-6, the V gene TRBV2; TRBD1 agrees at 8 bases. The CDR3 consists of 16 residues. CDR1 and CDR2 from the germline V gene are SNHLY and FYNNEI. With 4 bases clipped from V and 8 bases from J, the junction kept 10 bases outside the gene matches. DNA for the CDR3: TGTGCCAGCAGTGCTGGGGACAGGCAACTAGATTCACCCCTCCACTTT. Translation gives CASSAGDRQLDSPLHF.

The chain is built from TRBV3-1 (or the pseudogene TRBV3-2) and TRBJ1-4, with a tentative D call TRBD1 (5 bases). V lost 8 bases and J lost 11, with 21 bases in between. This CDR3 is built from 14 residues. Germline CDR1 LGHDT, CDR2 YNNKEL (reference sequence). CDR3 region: CASSHLRTGAKLFF. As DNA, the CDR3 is TGTGCCAGCTCCCACCTCCGTACAGGCGCCAAACTGTTTTTT.

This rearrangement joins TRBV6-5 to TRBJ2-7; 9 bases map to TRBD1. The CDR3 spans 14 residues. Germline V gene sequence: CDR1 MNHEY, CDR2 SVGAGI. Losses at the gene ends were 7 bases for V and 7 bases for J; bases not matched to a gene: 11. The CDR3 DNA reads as TGTGCCAGCACTTTCGAACAGGGGGCGCGGGAGCAGTACTTC. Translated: CASTFEQGAREQYF.

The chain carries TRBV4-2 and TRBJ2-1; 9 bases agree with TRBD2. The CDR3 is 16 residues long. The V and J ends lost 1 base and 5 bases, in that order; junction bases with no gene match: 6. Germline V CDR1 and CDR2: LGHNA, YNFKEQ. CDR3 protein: CASSQALSGGNNEQFF. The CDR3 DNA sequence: TGTGCCAGCAGCCAAGCGCTTAGCGGGGGCAACAATGAGCAGTTCTTC.

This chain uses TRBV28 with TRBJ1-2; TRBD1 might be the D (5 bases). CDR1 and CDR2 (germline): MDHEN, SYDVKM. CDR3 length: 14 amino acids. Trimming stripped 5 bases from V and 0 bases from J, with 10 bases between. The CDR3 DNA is TGTGCCAGCAGTCTCGACAGCGCTAACTATGGCTACACCTTC. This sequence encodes CASSLDSANYGYTF.

The CDR3 DNA is TGTGCCAGCAGCCAAGATGGGATTCGGGGGTACTTC. Its translation is CASSQDGIRGYF. This chain links TRBV3-1 (or the pseudogene TRBV3-2) with TRBJ2-7, with a possible D match to TRBD2 (5 bases). The germline V gene encodes CDR1 LGHDT and CDR2 YNNKEL (reference sequence). The V gene lost 0 bases and the J gene lost 12 bases, with 12 bases spanning the gap. This CDR3 contains 12 residues.